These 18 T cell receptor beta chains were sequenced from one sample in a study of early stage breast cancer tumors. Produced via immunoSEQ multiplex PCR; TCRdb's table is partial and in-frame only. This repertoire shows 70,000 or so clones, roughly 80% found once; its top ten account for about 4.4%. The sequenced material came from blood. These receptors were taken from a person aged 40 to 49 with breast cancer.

The DNA of the CDR3 is TGTGCCAGCAGCCTTGAGGTCGGCGGGGAGCTGTTTTTT. Translating gives CASSLEVGGELFF. The chain joins TRBV7-3 to TRBJ2-2; no clear D. Germline CDR1 is SGHTA and CDR2 is FQGTGA. V was trimmed by 5 bases and J by 7 bases, leaving 11 bases between them. This CDR3 comprises 13 residues.

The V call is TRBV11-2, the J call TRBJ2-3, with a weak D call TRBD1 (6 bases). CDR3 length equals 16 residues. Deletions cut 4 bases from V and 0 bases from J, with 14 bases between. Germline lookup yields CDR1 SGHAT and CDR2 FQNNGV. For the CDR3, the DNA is TGTGCCAGCAGCTGGGACATTCTGTCTAGCACAGATACGCAGTATTTT. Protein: CASSWDILSSTDTQYF.

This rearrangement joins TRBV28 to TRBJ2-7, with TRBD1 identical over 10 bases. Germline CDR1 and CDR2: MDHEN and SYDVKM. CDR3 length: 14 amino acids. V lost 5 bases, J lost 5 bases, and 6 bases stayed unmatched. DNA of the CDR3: TGTGCCAGCAGTCAAAGGACAGGGGGGCACGAGCAGTACTTC. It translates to CASSQRTGGHEQYF.

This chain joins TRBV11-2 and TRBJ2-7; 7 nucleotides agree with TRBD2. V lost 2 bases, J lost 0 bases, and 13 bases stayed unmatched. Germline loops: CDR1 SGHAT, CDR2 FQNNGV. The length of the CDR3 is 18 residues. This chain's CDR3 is CASSLNPPTIAGSYEQYF. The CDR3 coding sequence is TGTGCCAGCAGCTTAAATCCCCCAACCATAGCGGGCTCCTACGAGCAGTACTTC.

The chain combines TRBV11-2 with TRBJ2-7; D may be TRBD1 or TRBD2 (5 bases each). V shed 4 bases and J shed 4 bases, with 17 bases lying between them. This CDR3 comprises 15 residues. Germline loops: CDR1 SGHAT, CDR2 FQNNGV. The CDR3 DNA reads TGTGCCAGCAGCTCCCCGGGACCTAGTCCTTACGAGCAGTACTTC. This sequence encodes CASSSPGPSPYEQYF.

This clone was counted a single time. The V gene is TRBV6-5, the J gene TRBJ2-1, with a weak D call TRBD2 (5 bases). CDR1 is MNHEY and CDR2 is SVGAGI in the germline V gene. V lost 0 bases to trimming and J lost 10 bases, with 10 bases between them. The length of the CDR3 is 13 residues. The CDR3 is CASSYSLLEEQFF. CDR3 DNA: TGTGCCAGCAGTTACTCTTTACTAGAGGAGCAGTTCTTC.

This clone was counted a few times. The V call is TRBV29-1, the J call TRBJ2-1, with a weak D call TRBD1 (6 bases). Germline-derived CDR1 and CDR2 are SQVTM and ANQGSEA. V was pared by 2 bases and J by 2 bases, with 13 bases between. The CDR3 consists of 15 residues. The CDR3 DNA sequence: TGCAGCGTTGAACTTCCAGGGGAAACCTACAATGAGCAGTTCTTC. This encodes CSVELPGETYNEQFF.

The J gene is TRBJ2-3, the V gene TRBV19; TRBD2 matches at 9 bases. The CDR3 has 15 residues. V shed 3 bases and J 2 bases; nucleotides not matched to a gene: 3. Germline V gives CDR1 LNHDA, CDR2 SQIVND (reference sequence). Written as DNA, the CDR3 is TGTGCCAGTAGTATCCGGACTAGCGACACAGATACGCAGTATTTT. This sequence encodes CASSIRTSDTDTQYF.

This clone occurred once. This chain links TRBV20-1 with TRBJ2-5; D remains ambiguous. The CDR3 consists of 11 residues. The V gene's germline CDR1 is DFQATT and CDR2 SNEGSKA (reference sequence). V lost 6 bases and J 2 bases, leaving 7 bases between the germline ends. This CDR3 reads CSAQQQETQYF. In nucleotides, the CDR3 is TGCAGTGCGCAGCAGCAAGAGACCCAGTACTTC.

For the CDR3, the DNA is TGTGCCAGTAGTATAGCAGGGGCCGACACTGAAGCTTTCTTT. The encoded protein is CASSIAGADTEAFF. J is TRBJ1-1 and V is TRBV19, with D possibly being TRBD1 (6 bases). There are 14 residues in the CDR3. Trimming left V 1 base short and J 3 bases short, with 9 bases between. Germline CDR1 is LNHDA and CDR2 is SQIVND (reference sequence).

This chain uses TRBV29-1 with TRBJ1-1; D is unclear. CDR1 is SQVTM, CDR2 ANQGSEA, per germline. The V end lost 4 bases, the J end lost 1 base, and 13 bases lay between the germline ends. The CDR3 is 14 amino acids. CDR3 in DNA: TGCAGCGTTGTTAGTGGCTCTGCGAACACTGAAGCTTTCTTT. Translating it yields CSVVSGSANTEAFF.

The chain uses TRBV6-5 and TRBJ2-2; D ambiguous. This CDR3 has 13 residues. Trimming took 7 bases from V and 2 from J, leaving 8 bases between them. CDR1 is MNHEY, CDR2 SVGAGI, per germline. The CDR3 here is CASTYPNTGELFF. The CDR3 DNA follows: TGTGCCAGCACGTACCCCAACACCGGGGAGCTGTTTTTT.

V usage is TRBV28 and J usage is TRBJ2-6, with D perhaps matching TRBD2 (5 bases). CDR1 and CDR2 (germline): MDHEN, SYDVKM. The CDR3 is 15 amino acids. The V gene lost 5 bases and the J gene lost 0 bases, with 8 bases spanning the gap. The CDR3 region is CASSGEPSGANVLTF. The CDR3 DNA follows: TGTGCCAGCAGTGGGGAGCCCTCTGGGGCCAACGTCCTGACTTTC. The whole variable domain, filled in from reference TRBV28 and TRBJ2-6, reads DVKVTQSSRYLVKRTGEKVFLECVQDMDHENMFWYRQDPGLGLRLIYFSYDVKMKEKGDIPEGYSVSREKKERFSLILESASTNQTSMYLCASSGEPSGANVLTFGAGSRLTVL.

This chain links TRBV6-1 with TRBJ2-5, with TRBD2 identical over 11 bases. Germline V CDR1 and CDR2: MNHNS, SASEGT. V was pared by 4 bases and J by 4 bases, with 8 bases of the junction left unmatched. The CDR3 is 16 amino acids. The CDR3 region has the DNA TGTGCCAGCAGTGTTGGGTTAGCGGGAGGGCCAGAGACCCAGTACTTC. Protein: CASSVGLAGGPETQYF.

CDR3: CASSLRPPGQGGNTGELFF. In nucleotides, the CDR3 is TGTGCCAGCAGTTTACGCCCCCCCGGACAGGGGGGAAACACCGGGGAGCTGTTTTTT. The V and J genes are TRBV27 and TRBJ2-2; 10 nucleotides match TRBD1. With 2 bases clipped from V and 2 bases from J, the junction kept 11 bases outside the gene matches. The CDR3 covers 19 residues. Germline V lookup: CDR1 MNHEY, CDR2 SMNVEV (reference sequence).

CDR3: CAKYRRVSTDTQYF. In DNA, the CDR3 is TGTGCCAAATACAGGAGGGTTAGCACAGATACGCAGTATTTT. V is TRBV7-9 and J is TRBJ2-3; a possible D gene is TRBD2 (6 bases). The CDR3 runs 14 residues. V shed 10 bases and J shed 0 bases, with 14 bases lying between them. CDR1 and CDR2 (germline): SEHNR, FQNEAQ (reference sequence).

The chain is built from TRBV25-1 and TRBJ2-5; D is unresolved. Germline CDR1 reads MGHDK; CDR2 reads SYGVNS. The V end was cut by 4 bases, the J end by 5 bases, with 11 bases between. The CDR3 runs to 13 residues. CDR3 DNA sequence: TGTGCCAGCAGTGTCCCCCTTACGGAGACCCAGTACTTC. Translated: CASSVPLTETQYF.

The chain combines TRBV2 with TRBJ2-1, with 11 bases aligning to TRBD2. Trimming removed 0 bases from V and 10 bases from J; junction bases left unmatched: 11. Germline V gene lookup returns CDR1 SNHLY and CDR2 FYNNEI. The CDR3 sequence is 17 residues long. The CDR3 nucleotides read TGTGCCAGCAGTGAAGCGCTTGCACTAGCGGGAGAGGGCGAGCAGTTCTTC. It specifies CASSEALALAGEGEQFF. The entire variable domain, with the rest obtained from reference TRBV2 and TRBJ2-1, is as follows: EPEVTQTPSHQVTQMGQEVILRCVPISNHLYFYWYRQILGQKVEFLVSFYNNEISEKSEIFDDQFSVERPDGSNFTLKIRSTKLEDSAMYFCASSEALALAGEGEQFFGPGTRLTVL.